The rows below give T cell receptor beta chains drawn from one sample of a study of cytomegalovirus exposure and HLA in healthy donors. The repertoire was sequenced with immunoSEQ multiplex PCR; TCRdb's copy has only in-frame clones and lacks some. The sample consists of fewer than 85,000 clones, 65% to 80% of them appearing once. The sample taken for sequencing was PBMCs. Receptor source: a male donor in good health and CMV-seropositive. Each CDR3 is given with its conserved first and last residue. Fields, in order: CDR3 length, clone size, V gene, D gene, J gene, CDR3 protein. D genes are given only for firm matches. Size tells how often a clone was seen (once, few, many) or the class of an expanded clone, and some rows leave it out.

17	NA	TRBV19	TRBD2	TRBJ2-3	CASSTKQTSGGTDTQYF
15	NA	TRBV14	NA	TRBJ2-3	CASSQKNVRTDTQYF
17	NA	TRBV1	NA	NA	CTSSQEPPGRASHEQYF
15	NA	TRBV9	NA	TRBJ2-1	CASSVVGQRGNEQFF
15	NA	TRBV27	NA	TRBJ2-3	CASSLSLSSTDAQYF
17	once	TRBV19	TRBD2	TRBJ2-3	CASSETSGGVRTDTQYF
12	NA	TRBV10-1	NA	TRBJ2-3	CASSPDRRPQYF
13	few	TRBV6-1	NA	TRBJ2-4	CASGLRGLKGKYF
13	NA	TRBV29-1	NA	TRBJ2-7	CSVATLLSYEQYF
18	once	TRBV27	TRBD2	NA	CASSSLLAGGSNSYEQYF
15	NA	TRBV4-1	NA	TRBJ2-7	CASSQPPPGGTEQYF
11	NA	TRBV20-1	NA	TRBJ2-7	CSANQGREQYF
12	NA	TRBV10-3	NA	TRBJ1-3	CAIRGGVNTIYF
16	few	TRBV28	NA	TRBJ1-3	CASSPPGLSSGNTIYF
15	NA	TRBV18	NA	TRBJ1-5	CASSPRGGSNQPQHF
11	NA	TRBV30	NA	TRBJ1-2	CAWSVQGGYTF
17	NA	TRBV2	NA	TRBJ2-2	CASSEAEIAVNTGELFF
16	NA	TRBV28	TRBD2	TRBJ2-1	CASSRAGLAEYNEQFF
15	NA	TRBV13	NA	TRBJ1-1	CASSLEMGRRTEAFF
14	NA	TRBV25-1	NA	TRBJ2-3	CASRQGGGTDTQYF
21	few	TRBV5-1	NA	TRBJ2-7	CASSLVGRQGALEGGIYEQYF
15	NA	TRBV10-3	TRBD1	TRBJ1-6	CAISELTGELASLHF
13	NA	TRBV6-5	TRBD1	TRBJ2-7	CATKRQGAYEQYF
14	NA	TRBV4-1	NA	TRBJ2-3	CASTRDFFTDTQYF
15	NA	TRBV11-1	TRBD1	TRBJ1-2	CASSSHARTGGGYTF
16	NA	TRBV7-7	TRBD2	TRBJ2-3	CAGSPLTSMSTDTQYF
15	few	TRBV6-1	TRBD1	TRBJ2-7	CASRADRGPGYEQYF
15	few	TRBV30	NA	TRBJ2-3	CAWSVRGASTDTQYF
14	NA	TRBV4-2	NA	TRBJ1-5	CASSQELVDQPQHF
15	NA	TRBV6-5	TRBD2	TRBJ2-1	CASSLILASYNEQFF
14	NA	TRBV30	NA	TRBJ1-6	CAWRKVTGNSPLHF
14	NA	TRBV6-5	TRBD1	TRBJ1-1	CASSPQGAITEAFF